This T cell receptor (beta chain) emerged from a study of T cell repertoires in aging, cancer and after chemotherapy. TCR beta rearrangements were amplified from peripheral blood genomic DNA. A mixed TRB-A/B primer pool amplified rearranged TRB by multiplex touch-down PCR. One entry per CDR3 protein results from TCRdb running MiXCR on the multiplex PCR reads. Of fewer than 11,000 distinct CDR3 sequences listed, less than 30% are singletons. This CDR3 comprises 14 residues. The germline CDR1 and CDR2 sequences are MRHNA and SNTAGT. Of note for this clonotype: Relative to the germline gene, one junction end is altered; a read error may explain this.

Material for sequencing was blood. The TCR originated in a human donor in good health. V gene TRBV6-4 combines with J gene TRBJ2-1; a weak D match, TRBD2 (5 bases). The CDR3 nucleotides read TGTGTCAGCCTGGGGAGCGGATCCTACAATGAGCAGTTCTTC. It codes for CVSLGSGSYNEQFF.